These T cell receptor beta chains were read from a single sample in a study of shared clonotypes between healthy human individuals. Assay: immunoSEQ multiplex PCR; the TCRdb copy retains only in-frame clones and omits some. The sample holds approximately 2.5 million clones, roughly 92% seen once. The sample taken for sequencing was naive CD4+ T cells sorted from blood. These receptors were taken from a man between 18 and 35 years old in good health. Both conserved end residues are part of each CDR3. D genes are given only for firm matches. The size field is filled for only some rows; it gives once, few, many or a size class.

J gene | clone size | V gene | D gene | CDR3 protein | CDR3 DNA
TRBJ2-3 | . | TRBV28 | . | CASSAQAPTDTQYF | TGTGCCAGCAGTGCACAGGCCCCCACAGATACGCAGTATTTT
TRBJ2-7 | . | TRBV5-1 | . | CASSLGIVSYEQYF | TGCGCCAGCAGCTTGGGAATCGTCTCCTACGAGCAGTACTTC
TRBJ2-7 | . | TRBV19 | . | CASSTSGGPSYEQYF | TGTGCCAGTAGTACGTCCGGGGGACCCTCCTACGAGCAGTACTTC
TRBJ2-1 | once | TRBV6-5 | . | CASSYSTGVEQFF | TGTGCCAGCAGTTACTCGACCGGCGTTGAGCAGTTCTTC
TRBJ1-2 | . | TRBV18 | TRBD1 | CASSLGTGENGYTF | TGTGCCAGCTCACTCGGGACAGGGGAGAATGGCTACACCTTC
TRBJ2-7 | . | TRBV6-5 | . | CASRPGYQANYEQYF | TGTGCCAGCAGACCAGGGTACCAAGCAAACTACGAGCAGTACTTC
TRBJ2-3 | . | TRBV28 | TRBD2 | CASSFHTGGAVSDTQYF | TGTGCCAGCAGTTTCCACACCGGGGGGGCTGTATCAGATACGCAGTATTTT
TRBJ1-1 | once | TRBV7-9 | TRBD1 | CASSPRTGGFTEAFF | TGTGCCAGCAGCCCAAGGACAGGGGGCTTCACTGAAGCTTTCTTT
TRBJ2-2 | once | TRBV11-2 | TRBD1 | CASSALAGQGLTGELFF | TGTGCCAGCAGCGCGTTGGCGGGACAGGGTCTCACCGGGGAGCTGTTTTTT
TRBJ2-2 | . | TRBV18 | TRBD1 | CASSPGTADTGELFF | TGTGCCAGCTCGCCCGGGACAGCCGACACCGGGGAGCTGTTTTTT
TRBJ2-3 | . | TRBV6-1 | . | CASSEGGSTDTQYF | TGTGCCAGCAGTGAAGGCGGAAGCACAGATACGCAGTATTTT
TRBJ1-4 | . | TRBV5-3 | . | CPPREATNEKLFF | TGTCCACCCAGGGAAGCAACTAATGAAAAACTGTTTTTT
TRBJ2-7 | . | TRBV14 | TRBD1 | CASSADRGRHEQYF | TGTGCCAGCAGCGCTGACAGGGGTAGGCACGAGCAGTACTTC
TRBJ2-7 | . | TRBV19 | . | CASSTRDSHEQYF | TGTGCCAGTAGTACAAGGGATTCCCACGAGCAGTACTTC
TRBJ1-1 | . | TRBV19 | TRBD1 | CASSEQGAQNTEAFF | TGTGCCAGTAGCGAACAGGGGGCCCAGAACACTGAAGCTTTCTTT
TRBJ2-1 | . | TRBV18 | TRBD2 | CASSPPSGRAYNEQFF | TGTGCCAGCTCGCCTCCAAGCGGGAGGGCCTACAATGAGCAGTTCTTC
TRBJ2-4 | . | TRBV4-1 | TRBD1 | CASSQGQGQGGAKNIQYF | TGCGCCAGCAGCCAAGGACAGGGCCAAGGCGGGGCCAAAAACATTCAGTACTTC
TRBJ2-7 | . | TRBV19 | . | CASSIVGFSEQYF | TGTGCCAGTAGTATAGTGGGGTTTTCCGAGCAGTACTTC
TRBJ1-5 | . | TRBV15 | . | CATSRGLSQPQHF | TGTGCCACCAGCAGAGGGTTGAGTCAGCCCCAGCATTTT
TRBJ2-7 | . | TRBV6-4 | TRBD2 | CASRPLAGYEQYF | TGTGCCAGCCGTCCTCTAGCGGGATACGAGCAGTACTTC
TRBJ2-1 | . | TRBV29-1 | TRBD2 | CSVITSGNEQFF | TGCAGCGTTATTACTAGCGGAAATGAGCAGTTCTTC
TRBJ2-7 | once | TRBV5-1 | . | CASSLEVGTYEQYF | TGCGCCAGCAGCTTGGAAGTCGGAACCTACGAGCAGTACTTC
TRBJ2-1 | . | TRBV5-1 | TRBD2 | CASSLVPGLGYNEQFF | TGCGCCAGCAGCTTGGTTCCCGGACTAGGGTACAATGAGCAGTTCTTC
TRBJ2-5 | . | TRBV25-1 | . | CASSEIRDQETQYF | TGTGCCAGCAGTGAGATTCGGGACCAAGAGACCCAGTACTTC
TRBJ2-1 | . | TRBV6-5 | TRBD2 | CASSSLAGGLEQFF | TGTGCCAGCAGTTCCTTAGCGGGGGGGCTCGAGCAGTTCTTC
TRBJ2-1 | . | TRBV4-1 | TRBD2 | CASSQLGLAGGNEQFF | TGCGCCAGCAGCCAACTTGGACTAGCGGGGGGCAATGAGCAGTTCTTC
TRBJ2-3 | . | TRBV2 | TRBD2 | CASSPSGGRLDTQYF | TGTGCCAGCAGTCCTAGCGGGGGAAGATTGGATACGCAGTATTTT
TRBJ2-2 | . | TRBV4-2 | TRBD2 | CASSQEAGLAVRSGELFF | TGTGCCAGCAGCCAAGAGGCGGGACTAGCGGTTAGGTCCGGGGAGCTGTTTTTT
TRBJ2-3 | . | TRBV2 | . | CASSVTTRDTQYF | TGTGCCAGCAGTGTGACCACTCGTGATACGCAGTATTTT
TRBJ2-2 | . | TRBV9 | . | CASSVGGAGTGELFF | TGTGCCAGCAGCGTAGGGGGGGCCGGCACCGGGGAGCTGTTTTTT
TRBJ2-7 | . | TRBV19 | TRBD1 | CASRDRATYEQYF | TGTGCCAGTAGGGACAGGGCAACTTACGAGCAGTACTTC
TRBJ2-1 | . | TRBV6-4 | . | CASSDTQQGSYNEQFF | TGTGCCAGCAGTGACACCCAACAGGGATCCTACAATGAGCAGTTCTTC
TRBJ1-5 | few | TRBV28 | . | CASTRLQQPQHF | TGTGCCAGCACACGACTACAGCAGCCCCAGCATTTT
TRBJ1-5 | . | TRBV18 | TRBD1 | CASSLRQGSSFSNQPQHF | TGTGCCAGCTCCCTAAGACAGGGGAGTTCCTTTAGCAATCAGCCCCAGCATTTT
TRBJ1-4 | once | TRBV27 | TRBD1 | CASRGGTGGFEKLFF | TGTGCCAGCAGGGGGGGGACAGGGGGCTTTGAAAAACTGTTTTTT
TRBJ1-3 | few | TRBV4-1 | . | CASSQEETIRATIYF | TGCGCCAGCAGCCAAGAGGAAACTATCCGGGCCACCATATATTTT
TRBJ1-1 | . | TRBV30 | TRBD1 | CAWTGQGARTEAFF | TGTGCCTGGACAGGTCAGGGGGCGAGGACTGAAGCTTTCTTT
TRBJ1-2 | . | TRBV7-8 | TRBD1 | CASSKLQGVDGYTF | TGTGCCAGCAGCAAACTACAGGGGGTGGATGGCTACACCTTC
TRBJ1-1 | . | TRBV9 | TRBD1 | CASSVGQGATEAFF | TGTGCCAGCAGCGTAGGTCAGGGGGCCACTGAAGCTTTCTTT
TRBJ1-1 | . | TRBV6-4 | . | CASSDGLGTEAFF | TGTGCCAGCAGTGACGGGCTCGGGACTGAAGCTTTCTTT
TRBJ2-2 | once | TRBV30 | TRBD2 | CAWSRASLSGGYTGELFF | TGTGCCTGGAGTCGGGCCAGCCTCTCGGGAGGGTACACCGGGGAGCTGTTTTTT
TRBJ2-5 | . | TRBV7-2 | TRBD1 | CASSLATGTGQETQYF | TGTGCCAGCAGCTTAGCCACCGGGACAGGGCAAGAGACCCAGTACTTC
TRBJ2-2 | . | TRBV19 | . | CASSSGDKNTGELFF | TGTGCCAGTAGCTCGGGGGACAAGAACACCGGGGAGCTGTTTTTT
TRBJ1-3 | once | TRBV19 | . | CASSFRTKPGNTIYF | TGTGCCAGTAGTTTCCGGACAAAGCCTGGAAACACCATATATTTT
TRBJ2-6 | . | TRBV4-2 | . | CASSQESSGANVLTF | TGTGCCAGCAGCCAGGAAAGCTCTGGGGCCAACGTCCTGACTTTC
TRBJ2-3 | . | TRBV29-1 | . | CSVGLVLRDTQYF | TGCAGCGTTGGGCTAGTCCTCCGGGATACGCAGTATTTT